These 7 T cell receptor beta chains came from one sample sequenced in a study of graft-versus-host responses after intestinal transplantation. Their target antigens are unknown. The data were produced by immunoSEQ multiplex PCR, yet TCRdb's version contains in-frame clones alone and is incomplete. The sample shows over 100,000 clones, 80% to 95% of them seen only once. This material consisted of unstimulated CD4+ T cells sorted from spleen or lymph node cells, taken before intestinal transplant. These receptors were obtained from a human donor who received an intestinal transplant.

The chain combines TRBV18 with TRBJ2-5; the D gene is possibly TRBD2 (5 bases). The CDR3 extends over 13 amino acids. V gave up 3 bases and J gave up 2 bases, with 7 bases separating them. Per germline, CDR1 KGHSH and CDR2 LQKENI. The CDR3 sequence is CASSPGLQETQYF. The CDR3 coding sequence is TGTGCCAGCTCACCCGGACTGCAAGAGACCCAGTACTTC. Full variable domain (remainder filled in from reference TRBV18 and TRBJ2-5): NAGVMQNPRHLVRRRGQEARLRCSPMKGHSHVYWYRQLPEEGLKFMVYLQKENIIDESGMPKERFSAEFPKEGPSILRIQQVVRGDSAAYFCASSPGLQETQYFGPGTRLLVL.

This clone was counted once. The chain combines TRBV30 with TRBJ2-7, with a tentative D call TRBD1 (5 bases). V was trimmed by 2 bases and J by 6 bases, leaving 14 bases between them. CDR1 is GTSNPN and CDR2 is SVGIG in the germline V gene (reference sequence). The CDR3 runs 13 residues. DNA of the CDR3: TGTGCCTGGAGTAGTCAGGGAATGGGCGAGCAGTACTTC. Translating it yields CAWSSQGMGEQYF. Supplemented by reference TRBV30 and TRBJ2-7, the full variable domain reads SQTIHQWPATLVQPVGSPLSLECTVEGTSNPNLYWYRQAAGRGLQLLFYSVGIGQISSEVPQNLSASRPQDRQFILSSKKLLLSDSGFYLCAWSSQGMGEQYFGPGTRLTVT.

The rearrangement uses TRBV29-1 and TRBJ1-2; 7 nucleotides agree with TRBD1. CDR1 is SQVTM, CDR2 ANQGSEA, per germline. V trimming: 7 bases; J trimming: 2 bases; junction bases outside the gene matches: 1. This CDR3 contains 11 residues. The CDR3 DNA sequence: TGCAGCGCGACAGGGAACTATGGCTACACCTTC. It specifies CSATGNYGYTF.

The J gene is TRBJ2-1, the V gene TRBV18, with D hard to call. The V end was cut by 1 base, the J end by 7 bases, with 2 bases between. CDR3 length: 11 residues. From germline, CDR1 is KGHSH and CDR2 LQKENI. In DNA, the CDR3 is TGTGCCAGCTCACCACGGAATGAGCAGTTCTTC. Amino acids: CASSPRNEQFF.

V and J are TRBV25-1 and TRBJ2-1; a possible D gene is TRBD2 (5 bases). The ends were cut back, 4 bases at V and 7 bases at J, with 14 bases in the middle. Germline-derived CDR1 and CDR2 are MGHDK and SYGVNS. This CDR3 region has 14 residues. CDR3 sequence: CASSADSPGNEQFF. Here the CDR3 DNA reads TGTGCCAGCAGTGCCGACTCGCCGGGGAATGAGCAGTTCTTC.

The rearrangement links TRBV28 to TRBJ2-7, with D uncertain. CDR3 length equals 15 residues. The V gene's germline CDR1 is MDHEN and CDR2 SYDVKM. Trimming left V 4 bases short and J 3 bases short, with 16 bases between. This CDR3 is CASSSHPRGVYEQYF. DNA for the CDR3: TGTGCCAGCAGTTCCCATCCCCGCGGAGTCTACGAGCAGTACTTC.

The chain links TRBV27 to TRBJ2-2, with D tentatively TRBD1 (6 bases). The CDR3 covers 15 residues. Germline assignment: CDR1 MNHEY and CDR2 SMNVEV (reference sequence). Trimming shortened V by 1 base and J by 5 bases, and 11 bases separated the two germline ends. The chain's CDR3 is CASSLLVRGTGELFF. The CDR3 DNA reads TGTGCCAGCAGTTTATTGGTCAGGGGAACCGGGGAGCTGTTTTTT.